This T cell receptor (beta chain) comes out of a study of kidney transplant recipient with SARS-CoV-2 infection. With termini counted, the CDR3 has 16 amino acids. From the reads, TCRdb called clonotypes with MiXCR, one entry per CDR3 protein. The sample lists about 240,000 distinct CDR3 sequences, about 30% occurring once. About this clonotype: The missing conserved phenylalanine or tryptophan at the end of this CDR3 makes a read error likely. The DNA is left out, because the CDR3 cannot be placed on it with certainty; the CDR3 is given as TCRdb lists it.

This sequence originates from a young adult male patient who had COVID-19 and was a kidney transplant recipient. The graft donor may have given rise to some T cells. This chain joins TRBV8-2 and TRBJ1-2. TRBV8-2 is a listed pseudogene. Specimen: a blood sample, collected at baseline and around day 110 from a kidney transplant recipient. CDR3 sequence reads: CGSSFCDSRKTYGYTL.